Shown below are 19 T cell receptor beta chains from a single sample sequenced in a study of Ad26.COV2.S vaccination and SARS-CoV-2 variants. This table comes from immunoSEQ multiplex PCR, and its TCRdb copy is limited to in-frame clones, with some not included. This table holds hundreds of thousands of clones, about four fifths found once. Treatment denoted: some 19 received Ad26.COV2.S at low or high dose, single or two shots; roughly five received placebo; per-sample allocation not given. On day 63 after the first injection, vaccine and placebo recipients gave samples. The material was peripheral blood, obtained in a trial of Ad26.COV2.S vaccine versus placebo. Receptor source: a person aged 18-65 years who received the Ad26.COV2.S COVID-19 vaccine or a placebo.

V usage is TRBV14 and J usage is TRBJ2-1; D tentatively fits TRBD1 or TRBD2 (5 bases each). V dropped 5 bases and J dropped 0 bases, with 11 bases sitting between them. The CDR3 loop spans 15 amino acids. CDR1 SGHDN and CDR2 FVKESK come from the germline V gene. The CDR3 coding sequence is TGTGCCAGCAGCGGTTGGGGGAGCTCCTACAATGAGCAGTTCTTC. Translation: CASSGWGSSYNEQFF.

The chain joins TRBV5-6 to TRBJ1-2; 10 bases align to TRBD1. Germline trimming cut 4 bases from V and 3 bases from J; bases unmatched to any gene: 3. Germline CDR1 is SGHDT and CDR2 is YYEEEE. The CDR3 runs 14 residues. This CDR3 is CASSPGQGDYGYTF. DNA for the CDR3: TGTGCCAGCAGCCCTGGACAGGGGGACTATGGCTACACCTTC.

In nucleotides, the CDR3 is TGTGCCAGCAGCTTCGACAGGAATCAGCCCCAGCATTTT. Residues: CASSFDRNQPQHF. The V gene is TRBV7-2, the J gene TRBJ1-5; weak D call: TRBD1 (6 bases). This CDR3 is 13 amino acids long. The ends were cut back, 3 bases at V and 4 bases at J, with 7 bases in the middle. CDR1 is SGHTA, CDR2 FQGNSA, per germline.

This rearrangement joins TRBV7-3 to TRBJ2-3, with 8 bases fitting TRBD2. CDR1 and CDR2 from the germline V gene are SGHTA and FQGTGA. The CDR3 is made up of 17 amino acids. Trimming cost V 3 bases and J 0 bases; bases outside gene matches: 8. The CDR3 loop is CASSFDEERGSTDTQYF. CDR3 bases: TGTGCCAGCAGCTTCGATGAGGAGCGGGGGAGCACAGATACGCAGTATTTT.

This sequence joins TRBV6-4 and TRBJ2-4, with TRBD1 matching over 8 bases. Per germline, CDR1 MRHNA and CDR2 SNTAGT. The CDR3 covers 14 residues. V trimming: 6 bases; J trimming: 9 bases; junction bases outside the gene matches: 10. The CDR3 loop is CASRDTGGSGIQYF. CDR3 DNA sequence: TGTGCCAGCAGAGACACAGGGGGTAGTGGCATTCAGTACTTC.

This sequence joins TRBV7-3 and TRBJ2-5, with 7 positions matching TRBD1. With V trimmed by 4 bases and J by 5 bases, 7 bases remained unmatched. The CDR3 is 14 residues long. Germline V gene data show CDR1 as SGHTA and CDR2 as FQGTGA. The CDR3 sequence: CASSWGSRGETQYF. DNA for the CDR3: TGTGCCAGCAGCTGGGGTTCCAGGGGGGAGACCCAGTACTTC. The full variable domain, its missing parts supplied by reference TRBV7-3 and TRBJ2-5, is GAGVSQTPSNKVTEKGKYVELRCDPISGHTALYWYRQSLGQGPEFLIYFQGTGAADDSGLPNDRFFAVRPEGSVSTLKIQRTERGDSAVYLCASSWGSRGETQYFGPGTRLLVL.

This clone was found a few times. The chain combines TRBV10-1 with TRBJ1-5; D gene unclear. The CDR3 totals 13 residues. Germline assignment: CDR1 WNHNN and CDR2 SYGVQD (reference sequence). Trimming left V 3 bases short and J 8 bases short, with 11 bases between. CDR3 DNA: TGCGCCAGCAGTGAATGGGCTGAGGAGCCCCAGCATTTT. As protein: CASSEWAEEPQHF.

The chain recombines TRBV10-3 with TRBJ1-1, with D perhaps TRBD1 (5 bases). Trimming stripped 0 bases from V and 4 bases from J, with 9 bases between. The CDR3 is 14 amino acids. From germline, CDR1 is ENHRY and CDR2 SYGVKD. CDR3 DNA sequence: TGTGCCATCAGTGAGTCCCCAGGGACCACTGAAGCTTTCTTT. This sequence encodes CAISESPGTTEAFF.

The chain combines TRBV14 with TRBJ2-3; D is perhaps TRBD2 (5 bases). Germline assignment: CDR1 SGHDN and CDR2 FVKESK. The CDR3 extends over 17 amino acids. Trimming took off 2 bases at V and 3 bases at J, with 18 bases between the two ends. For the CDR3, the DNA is TGTGCCAGCAGCCAATCGGGGTTCTCGTGGGGAACAGATACGCAGTATTTT. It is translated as CASSQSGFSWGTDTQYF. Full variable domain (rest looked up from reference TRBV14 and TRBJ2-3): EAGVTQFPSHSVIEKGQTVTLRCDPISGHDNLYWYRRVMGKEIKFLLHFVKESKQDESGMPNNRFLAERTGGTYSTLKVQPAELEDSGVYFCASSQSGFSWGTDTQYFGPGTRLTVL.

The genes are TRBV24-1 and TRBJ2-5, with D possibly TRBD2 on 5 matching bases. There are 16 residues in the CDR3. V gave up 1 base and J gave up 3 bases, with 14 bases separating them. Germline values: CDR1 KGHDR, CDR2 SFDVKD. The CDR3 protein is CATSDFFLDGKETQYF. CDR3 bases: TGTGCCACCAGTGATTTTTTTTTAGACGGGAAAGAGACCCAGTACTTC.

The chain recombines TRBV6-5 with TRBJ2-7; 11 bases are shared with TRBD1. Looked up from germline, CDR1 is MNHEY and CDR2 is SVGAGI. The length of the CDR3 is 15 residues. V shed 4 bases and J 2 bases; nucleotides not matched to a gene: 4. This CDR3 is CASSLPGQGAYEQYF. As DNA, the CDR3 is TGTGCCAGCAGTTTACCGGGACAGGGGGCCTACGAGCAGTACTTC.

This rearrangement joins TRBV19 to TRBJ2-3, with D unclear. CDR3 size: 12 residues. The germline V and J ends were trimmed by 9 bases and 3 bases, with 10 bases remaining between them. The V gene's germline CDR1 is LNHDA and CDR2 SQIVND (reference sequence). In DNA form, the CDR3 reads TGTGCCAGCTCTGAGGCTACAGATACGCAGTATTTT. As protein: CASSEATDTQYF.

The CDR3 DNA reads as TGTGCCAGCAGCTCTAGGGGGGGCGCGGATGGCTACACCTTC. Translating gives CASSSRGGADGYTF. The chain employs TRBV11-1 and TRBJ1-2, with TRBD1 as a possible D gene (6 bases). Germline V gives CDR1 SGHAT, CDR2 FQDESV (reference sequence). The CDR3 length is 14 residues. The V gene lost 4 bases and the J gene lost 6 bases, with 15 bases spanning the gap.

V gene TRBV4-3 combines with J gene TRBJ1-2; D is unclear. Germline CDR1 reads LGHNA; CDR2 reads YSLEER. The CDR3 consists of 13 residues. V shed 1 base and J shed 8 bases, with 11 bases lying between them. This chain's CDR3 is CASSQARMGGYTF. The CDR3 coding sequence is TGCGCCAGCAGCCAAGCGCGTATGGGGGGCTACACCTTC.

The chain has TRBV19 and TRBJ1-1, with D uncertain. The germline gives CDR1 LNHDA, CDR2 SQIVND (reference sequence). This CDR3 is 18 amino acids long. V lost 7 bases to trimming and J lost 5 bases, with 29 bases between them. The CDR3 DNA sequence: TGTGCCAGTACCGTGGCTGGTTCATTCGGAGTTAGGAGGACTGAAGCTTTCTTT. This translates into CASTVAGSFGVRRTEAFF. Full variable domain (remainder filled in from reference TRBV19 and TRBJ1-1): DGGITQSPKYLFRKEGQNVTLSCEQNLNHDAMYWYRQDPGQGLRLIYYSQIVNDFQKGDIAEGYSVSREKKESFPLTVTSAQKNPTAFYLCASTVAGSFGVRRTEAFFGQGTRLTVV.

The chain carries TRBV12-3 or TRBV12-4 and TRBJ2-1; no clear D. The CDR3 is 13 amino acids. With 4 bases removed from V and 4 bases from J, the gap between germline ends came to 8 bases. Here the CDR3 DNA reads TGTGCCAGCAGTTCTCAGCTTTACAATGAGCAGTTCTTC. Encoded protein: CASSSQLYNEQFF.

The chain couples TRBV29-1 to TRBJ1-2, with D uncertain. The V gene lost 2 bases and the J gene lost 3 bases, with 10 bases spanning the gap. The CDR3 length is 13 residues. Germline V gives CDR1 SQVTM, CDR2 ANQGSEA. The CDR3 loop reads CSVESRVDYGYTF. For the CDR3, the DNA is TGCAGCGTTGAAAGTAGAGTAGACTATGGCTACACCTTC. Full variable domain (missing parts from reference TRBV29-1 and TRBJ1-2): SAVISQKPSRDICQRGTSLTIQCQVDSQVTMMFWYRQQPGQSLTLIATANQGSEATYESGFVIDKFPISRPNLTFSTLTVSNMSPEDSSIYLCSVESRVDYGYTFGSGTRLTVV.

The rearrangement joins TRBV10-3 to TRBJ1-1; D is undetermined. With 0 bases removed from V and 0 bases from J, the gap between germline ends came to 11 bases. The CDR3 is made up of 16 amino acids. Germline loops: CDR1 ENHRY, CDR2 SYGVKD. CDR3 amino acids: CAISESIFTVNTEAFF. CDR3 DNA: TGTGCCATCAGTGAGTCGATTTTCACGGTGAACACTGAAGCTTTCTTT.

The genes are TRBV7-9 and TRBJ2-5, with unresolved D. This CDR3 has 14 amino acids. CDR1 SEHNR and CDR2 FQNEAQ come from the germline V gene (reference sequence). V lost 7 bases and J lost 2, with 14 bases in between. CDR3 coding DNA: TGTGCCAGCACCAACCAGGTGCCACAAGAGACCCAGTACTTC. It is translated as CASTNQVPQETQYF.